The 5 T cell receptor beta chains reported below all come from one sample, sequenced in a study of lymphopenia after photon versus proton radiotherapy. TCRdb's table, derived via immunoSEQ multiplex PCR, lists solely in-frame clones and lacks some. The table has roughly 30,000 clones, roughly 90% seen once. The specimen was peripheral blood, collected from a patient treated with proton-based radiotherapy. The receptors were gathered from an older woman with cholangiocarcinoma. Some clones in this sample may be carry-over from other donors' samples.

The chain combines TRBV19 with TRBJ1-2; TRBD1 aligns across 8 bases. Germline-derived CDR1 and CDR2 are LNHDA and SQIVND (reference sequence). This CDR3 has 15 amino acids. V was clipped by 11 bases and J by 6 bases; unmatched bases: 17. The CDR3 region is CAPTSGRTGRHGYTF. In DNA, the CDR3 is TGTGCCCCCACTTCCGGCCGGACAGGGCGCCATGGCTACACCTTC.

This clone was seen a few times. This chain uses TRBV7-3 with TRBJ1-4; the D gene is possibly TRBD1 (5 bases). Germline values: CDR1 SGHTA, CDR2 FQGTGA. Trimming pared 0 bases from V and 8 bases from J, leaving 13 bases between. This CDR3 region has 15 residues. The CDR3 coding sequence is TGTGCCAGCAGCTTAACAGGGGCTCGCGAAGAAAAACTGTTTTTT. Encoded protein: CASSLTGAREEKLFF.

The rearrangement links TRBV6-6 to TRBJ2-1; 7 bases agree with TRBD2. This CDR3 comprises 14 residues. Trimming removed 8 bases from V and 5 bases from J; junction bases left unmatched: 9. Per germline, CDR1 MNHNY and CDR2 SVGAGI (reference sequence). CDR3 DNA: TGTGCCAGCCTCCGTGGCGGGAGTAACAATGAGCAGTTCTTC. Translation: CASLRGGSNNEQFF.

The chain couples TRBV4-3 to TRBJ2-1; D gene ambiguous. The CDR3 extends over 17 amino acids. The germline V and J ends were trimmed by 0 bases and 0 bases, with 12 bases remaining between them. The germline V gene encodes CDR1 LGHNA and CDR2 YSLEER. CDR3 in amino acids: CASSQDPPYSSYNEQFF. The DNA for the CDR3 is TGCGCCAGCAGCCAAGATCCCCCCTATAGCTCCTACAATGAGCAGTTCTTC.

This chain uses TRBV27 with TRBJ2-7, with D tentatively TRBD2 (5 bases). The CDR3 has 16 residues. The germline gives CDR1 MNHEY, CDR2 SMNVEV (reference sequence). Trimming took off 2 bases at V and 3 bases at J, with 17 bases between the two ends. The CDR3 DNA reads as TGTGCCAGCAGTTTAATTCGGGTGCGGGTAGGCTACGAGCAGTACTTC. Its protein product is CASSLIRVRVGYEQYF.